Below, one T cell receptor (beta chain) is given with its context. The data were produced by immunoSEQ multiplex PCR, yet TCRdb's version contains in-frame clones alone and is incomplete. The sample has roughly 120,000 clones; about 93% are singletons. This record comes from a study of control samples from healthy donors and cancer patients. The sequencing input was blood. This TCR came from a man younger than 40 in good health.

The CDR3 DNA reads as TGTGCCAGCAGTGATAAATGGACAGGGGACGAGGAAGCTTTCTTT. It translates to CASSDKWTGDEEAFF. The chain recombines TRBV6-1 with TRBJ1-1; TRBD1 agrees at 9 bases. V lost 3 bases to trimming and J lost 8 bases; unmatched junction nucleotides: 10. Germline V lookup: CDR1 MNHNS, CDR2 SASEGT. There are 15 residues in the CDR3.